Below, one T cell receptor (beta chain) is given with its context. TCRdb's table, derived via immunoSEQ multiplex PCR, lists solely in-frame clones and lacks some. The sample contains 150,000 to 200,000 clones, 60% to 80% of which appear only once. The CDR3 covers 16 residues. With V trimmed by 3 bases and J by 0 bases, 8 bases remained unmatched. Germline CDR1 reads SGHRS; CDR2 reads YFSETQ. These data are taken from a study of blood T cell repertoires in COVID-19. What was sequenced was PBMCs or T cells enriched from blood (not recorded which). The sequence was obtained from a man aged 55 to 70 who had been exposed to COVID-19. This rearrangement joins TRBV5-1 to TRBJ1-1; 7 bases line up with TRBD1. In DNA form, the CDR3 reads TGCGCCAGCAGCTCACCGGGACAGATCATGAACACTGAAGCTTTCTTT. This sequence encodes CASSSPGQIMNTEAFF.